A selection of T cell receptor beta chains follows, all from one sample in a study of blood T cell repertoires in COVID-19. Clones were read by immunoSEQ multiplex PCR, and TCRdb kept only the in-frame ones, dropping some. In the table there are about 220,000 clones, 82% of which are singletons. The source material was peripheral blood. The source of these receptors is a woman aged 80 or over with acute or convalescent COVID-19. CDR3s include the opening cysteine and the closing phenylalanine or tryptophan. D genes are given only for firm matches. Part of the rows lack a size; the others show once, few, many or a class for expanded clones.

CDR3nt: TGTGCCAGCAGTTTTGGAGGAACTGAAGCTTTCTTT
CDR3aa: CASSFGGTEAFF
d_gene: NA
j_gene: TRBJ1-1
abundance: NA
v_gene: TRBV12-3/TRBV12-4

CDR3nt: TGTGCCAGTAGTCACAGGAATCAGCCCCAGCATTTT
CDR3aa: CASSHRNQPQHF
d_gene: NA
j_gene: TRBJ1-5
abundance: few
v_gene: TRBV19

CDR3nt: TGTGCCAGCAGCCAAGATTCAGGGTGGGGTTCACCCCTCCACTTT
CDR3aa: CASSQDSGWGSPLHF
d_gene: NA
j_gene: TRBJ1-6
abundance: NA
v_gene: TRBV3-1/TRBV3-2

CDR3nt: TGTGCCAGCAGCCGCCAGGGGGAGGTTAACTATGGCTACACCTTC
CDR3aa: CASSRQGEVNYGYTF
d_gene: TRBD1
j_gene: TRBJ1-2
abundance: NA
v_gene: TRBV2

CDR3nt: TGCGCCAGCAGCCAGGGTCCTTACTGGGCCCAGAAAACAGATACGCAGTATTTT
CDR3aa: CASSQGPYWAQKTDTQYF
d_gene: NA
j_gene: TRBJ2-3
abundance: NA
v_gene: TRBV4-3

CDR3nt: TGTGCCAGCAGTGAAGTAGGGCAGGGGGCGTATGGCTACACCTTC
CDR3aa: CASSEVGQGAYGYTF
d_gene: TRBD1
j_gene: TRBJ1-2
abundance: once
v_gene: TRBV6-1

CDR3nt: TGTGCCAGCAGCGTACCGACAGGGGGCGATGAAAAACTGTTTTTT
CDR3aa: CASSVPTGGDEKLFF
d_gene: TRBD1
j_gene: TRBJ1-4
abundance: NA
v_gene: TRBV5-4

CDR3nt: TGTGCCAGCAGGTCTTTTGGGACTATAAGCACAGATACGCAGTATTTT
CDR3aa: CASRSFGTISTDTQYF
d_gene: TRBD2
j_gene: TRBJ2-3
abundance: NA
v_gene: TRBV2

CDR3nt: TGTGCCAGCAGCTTAGGGGCCAGGGGGCTTGGAAACACCATATATTTT
CDR3aa: CASSLGARGLGNTIYF
d_gene: TRBD1
j_gene: TRBJ1-3
abundance: NA
v_gene: TRBV11-2

CDR3nt: TGTGCCAGCAGAGGGGGCGGTACCGGGGAGCTGTTTTTT
CDR3aa: CASRGGGTGELFF
d_gene: TRBD1
j_gene: TRBJ2-2
abundance: once
v_gene: TRBV6-5

CDR3nt: TGCGCCAGTACAACAGGGTCCCTTAACACTGAAGCTTTCTTT
CDR3aa: CASTTGSLNTEAFF
d_gene: NA
j_gene: TRBJ1-1
abundance: NA
v_gene: TRBV5-1

CDR3nt: TGTGCCAGCAGTTTAGGGGGGAGAGCTAATGAAAAACTGTTTTTT
CDR3aa: CASSLGGRANEKLFF
d_gene: NA
j_gene: TRBJ1-4
abundance: NA
v_gene: TRBV27

CDR3nt: TGTGCCAGCACCCTGGAAAGCGGGGAGATTTACGAGCAGTACTTC
CDR3aa: CASTLESGEIYEQYF
d_gene: TRBD2
j_gene: TRBJ2-7
abundance: NA
v_gene: TRBV5-4

CDR3nt: TGTGCCAGTAGTATGGGACAGCCCGATGGCTACACCTTC
CDR3aa: CASSMGQPDGYTF
d_gene: TRBD1
j_gene: TRBJ1-2
abundance: NA
v_gene: TRBV19

CDR3nt: TGCGCCAGCAGCCGGCGGGGGAGGAATTACAATGAGCAGTTCTTC
CDR3aa: CASSRRGRNYNEQFF
d_gene: TRBD2
j_gene: TRBJ2-1
abundance: NA
v_gene: TRBV5-1

CDR3nt: TGTGCCAGCAGCTTAAAAACAGGCGGACGGAGCAATGAGCAGTTCTTC
CDR3aa: CASSLKTGGRSNEQFF
d_gene: NA
j_gene: TRBJ2-1
abundance: NA
v_gene: TRBV7-9

CDR3nt: TGTGCCAGCACTGGGCCCGGGGACACCGGGGAGCTGTTTTTT
CDR3aa: CASTGPGDTGELFF
d_gene: NA
j_gene: TRBJ2-2
abundance: NA
v_gene: TRBV9

CDR3nt: TGCAGCGCTTGGGGAGGGAGTTGGGAGCAGTACTTC
CDR3aa: CSAWGGSWEQYF
d_gene: TRBD2
j_gene: TRBJ2-7
abundance: NA
v_gene: TRBV29-1

CDR3nt: TGTGCCAGCACCATGTGGGGCGGGGTACTACGCGAGCAGTACTTC
CDR3aa: CASTMWGGVLREQYF
d_gene: NA
j_gene: TRBJ2-7
abundance: NA
v_gene: TRBV28

CDR3nt: TGTGCCAGCAGCTTAGCGGGTATTGTTGAGGAATCGGTTTTT
CDR3aa: CASSLAGIVEESVF
d_gene: NA
j_gene: TRBJ1-4
abundance: NA
v_gene: TRBV7-9

CDR3nt: TGTGCCAGCAGGGACAGGGGGCTGAACACTGAAGCTTTCTTT
CDR3aa: CASRDRGLNTEAFF
d_gene: TRBD1
j_gene: TRBJ1-1
abundance: NA
v_gene: TRBV27

CDR3nt: TGTGCCAGCAGCGGTAGGACAGGACATAATGAAAAACTGTTTTTT
CDR3aa: CASSGRTGHNEKLFF
d_gene: TRBD1
j_gene: TRBJ1-4
abundance: NA
v_gene: TRBV5-4

CDR3nt: TGTGCCAGCAGCCCCGGGACAGGGGAATTGAACACTGAAGCTTTCTTT
CDR3aa: CASSPGTGELNTEAFF
d_gene: TRBD1
j_gene: TRBJ1-1
abundance: NA
v_gene: TRBV3-1/TRBV3-2

CDR3nt: TGTGCCAGCAGCTTGGTTACGGGGAGTGGAAACACCATATATTTT
CDR3aa: CASSLVTGSGNTIYF
d_gene: NA
j_gene: TRBJ1-3
abundance: NA
v_gene: TRBV5-5

CDR3nt: TGTGCCAGCAGCTTCGACAGGGACCTAGCCAAAAACATTCAGTACTTC
CDR3aa: CASSFDRDLAKNIQYF
d_gene: TRBD1
j_gene: TRBJ2-4
abundance: few
v_gene: TRBV11-2

CDR3nt: TGTGCCAGCAGTCCTAGCTCTGCCTACAATGAGCAGTTCTTC
CDR3aa: CASSPSSAYNEQFF
d_gene: NA
j_gene: TRBJ2-1
abundance: NA
v_gene: TRBV6-5

CDR3nt: TGTGCCAGCAGCTTAGGCGGGGACTTCTATGGCTACACCTTC
CDR3aa: CASSLGGDFYGYTF
d_gene: NA
j_gene: TRBJ1-2
abundance: NA
v_gene: TRBV7-9

CDR3nt: TGTGCCAGCAGCCCAGACCGACGGGCCTACGAGCAGTACTTC
CDR3aa: CASSPDRRAYEQYF
d_gene: NA
j_gene: TRBJ2-7
abundance: NA
v_gene: TRBV9

CDR3nt: TGTGCCAGCAGTTCAGCGGGACAGGTATCGGGGGCCCAGTACTTC
CDR3aa: CASSSAGQVSGAQYF
d_gene: NA
j_gene: TRBJ2-5
abundance: once
v_gene: TRBV6-2/TRBV6-3

CDR3nt: TGTGCCAGCAGCCTGTCGGACACCCTCAATCAGCCCCAGCATTTT
CDR3aa: CASSLSDTLNQPQHF
d_gene: NA
j_gene: TRBJ1-5
abundance: once
v_gene: TRBV9

CDR3nt: TGTGCCAGCAGCTTAGCAGGAGCAAACACTGAAGCTTTCTTT
CDR3aa: CASSLAGANTEAFF
d_gene: NA
j_gene: TRBJ1-1
abundance: NA
v_gene: TRBV7-9

CDR3nt: TGTGCCAGCAGTTACTCAGACAGTTGGGTCGCTTTCTTT
CDR3aa: CASSYSDSWVAFF
d_gene: NA
j_gene: TRBJ1-1
abundance: NA
v_gene: TRBV6-5

CDR3nt: TGTGCCACCTTCTGGACAGGGAAGTCAAACGAGCAGTACTTC
CDR3aa: CATFWTGKSNEQYF
d_gene: TRBD1
j_gene: TRBJ2-7
abundance: NA
v_gene: TRBV6-5

CDR3nt: TGTGCCAGCAGCCAAGGGGGGGTGAGCTATGGCTACACCTTC
CDR3aa: CASSQGGVSYGYTF
d_gene: NA
j_gene: TRBJ1-2
abundance: NA
v_gene: TRBV3-1/TRBV3-2

CDR3nt: TGTGCCAGTCGAGGGAGCAATCAGCCCCAGCATTTT
CDR3aa: CASRGSNQPQHF
d_gene: NA
j_gene: TRBJ1-5
abundance: few
v_gene: TRBV19

CDR3nt: TGTGCCAGCTCACCGAAAATAGCACGGGGTTTGGGGTATAGCAATCAGCCCCAGCATTTT
CDR3aa: CASSPKIARGLGYSNQPQHF
d_gene: NA
j_gene: TRBJ1-5
abundance: NA
v_gene: TRBV18

CDR3nt: TGTGCCAGCAGCCCGAGGGCGGGGTCTAACAATGAGCAGTTCTTC
CDR3aa: CASSPRAGSNNEQFF
d_gene: NA
j_gene: TRBJ2-1
abundance: many
v_gene: TRBV7-3

CDR3nt: TGCAGCACCTCCCCGTTGACACCCCAAGAGACCCAGTACTTC
CDR3aa: CSTSPLTPQETQYF
d_gene: NA
j_gene: TRBJ2-5
abundance: NA
v_gene: TRBV29-1

CDR3nt: TGCAGTGCTAGTGTAGCGGATTCTAACACAGATACGCAGTATTTT
CDR3aa: CSASVADSNTDTQYF
d_gene: NA
j_gene: TRBJ2-3
abundance: few
v_gene: TRBV20-1

CDR3nt: TGTGCCAGCAGCTTCCCTCCTGGCGGGACCTCCTACGAGCAGTACTTC
CDR3aa: CASSFPPGGTSYEQYF
d_gene: NA
j_gene: TRBJ2-7
abundance: NA
v_gene: TRBV7-2

CDR3nt: TGTGCCAGTAGCCCGGGACAGGGGGCCTGGACTGCCGAGCAGTACTTC
CDR3aa: CASSPGQGAWTAEQYF
d_gene: TRBD1
j_gene: TRBJ2-7
abundance: few
v_gene: TRBV19

CDR3nt: TGTGCCAGCAGCTCTATATACCCCAGGGGCGCGAACACCGGGGAGCTGTTTTTT
CDR3aa: CASSSIYPRGANTGELFF
d_gene: NA
j_gene: TRBJ2-2
abundance: NA
v_gene: TRBV11-2

CDR3nt: TGTGCCAGCAGCTTGGGCAGGAACACTGAAGCTTTCTTT
CDR3aa: CASSLGRNTEAFF
d_gene: NA
j_gene: TRBJ1-1
abundance: NA
v_gene: TRBV5-6

CDR3nt: TGCGCCAGCAGCCCAGGACTAGCTCGCACAGATACGCAGTATTTT
CDR3aa: CASSPGLARTDTQYF
d_gene: TRBD2
j_gene: TRBJ2-3
abundance: NA
v_gene: TRBV4-3

CDR3nt: TGCGCCAGCAGCCAAGGGGATTCGACTAGCGGGGGGGGTAGACTAGCCAAAAACATTCAGTACTTC
CDR3aa: CASSQGDSTSGGGRLAKNIQYF
d_gene: TRBD2
j_gene: TRBJ2-4
abundance: NA
v_gene: TRBV4-1

CDR3nt: TGTGCCAGCAGCCCAGGGACTAGCGGGGGGCCCTCGGAGACCCAGTACTTC
CDR3aa: CASSPGTSGGPSETQYF
d_gene: TRBD2
j_gene: TRBJ2-5
abundance: NA
v_gene: TRBV9

CDR3nt: TGTGCCAGCAGCCTAAGCACAGGGGCCGGCTATGGCTACACCTTC
CDR3aa: CASSLSTGAGYGYTF
d_gene: TRBD1
j_gene: TRBJ1-2
abundance: once
v_gene: TRBV14

CDR3nt: TGTGCCAGCACCCCAACAGGGGGTCCCTACAATGAGCAGTTCTTC
CDR3aa: CASTPTGGPYNEQFF
d_gene: TRBD1
j_gene: TRBJ2-1
abundance: few
v_gene: TRBV6-6

CDR3nt: TGTGCCAGCAGCTTGGTCGACAGTTTCTATGGCTACACCTTC
CDR3aa: CASSLVDSFYGYTF
d_gene: NA
j_gene: TRBJ1-2
abundance: NA
v_gene: TRBV5-4